The 25 T cell receptor beta chains below all came from one sample that was sequenced in a study of cytomegalovirus exposure and HLA in healthy donors. Sequenced by immunoSEQ multiplex PCR; TCRdb stores in-frame clones only, minus some. The profile covers about 360,000 clones, with 86% appearing a single time and roughly 0.75% taken by the ten largest. Sequenced material: PBMCs. These receptor sequences come from a woman younger than 35 in good health and CMV-seronegative.

The genes are TRBV4-1 and TRBJ1-6; 9 bases fit TRBD1. This CDR3 region has 14 residues. Germline values: CDR1 MGHRA, CDR2 YSYEKL. The ends lost 3 bases at V and 7 bases at J; junction bases unmatched: 1. CDR3 sequence reads: CASSHGTGNSPLHF. In DNA form, the CDR3 reads TGCGCCAGCAGCCACGGGACAGGGAATTCACCCCTCCACTTT.

The CDR3 sequence is CASSGWVTGGAAGANVLTF. The DNA for the CDR3 is TGTGCCAGCAGCGGTTGGGTGACAGGGGGCGCGGCTGGGGCCAACGTCCTGACTTTC. V usage is TRBV7-3 and J usage is TRBJ2-6; 10 bases are a match to TRBD1. There are 19 residues in the CDR3. CDR1 and CDR2 from the germline V gene are SGHTA and FQGTGA. Losses at the gene ends were 5 bases for V and 2 bases for J; bases not matched to a gene: 12.

On this clone: The same CDR3 arises from other DNA sequences in this sample as well. The chain employs TRBV28 and TRBJ1-1; D gene unclear. The CDR3 spans 14 residues. Trimming pared 3 bases from V and 0 bases from J, leaving 8 bases between. Germline loops: CDR1 MDHEN, CDR2 SYDVKM. CDR3 coding DNA: TGTGCCAGCAGTTTTGGAGGGTTGAACACTGAAGCTTTCTTT. It translates to CASSFGGLNTEAFF.

The chain uses TRBV10-3 and TRBJ2-5; the match to TRBD2 covers 8 bases. There are 17 residues in the CDR3. Per the germline V gene, CDR1 is ENHRY and CDR2 is SYGVKD. J gave up 3 bases and V 0 bases, and 9 bases lay outside the gene matches. CDR3 DNA: TGTGCCATCAGTGAGTCCCCCAGCGGGAGCCTCGAAGAGACCCAGTACTTC. Protein sequence: CAISESPSGSLEETQYF.

The chain recombines TRBV30 with TRBJ1-1; D remains unclear. In germline, CDR1 is GTSNPN, CDR2 SVGIG (reference sequence). This CDR3 is 12 amino acids long. V shed 5 bases and J shed 0 bases, with 7 bases lying between them. For the CDR3, the DNA is TGTGCCTGGGCAGTATTGAACACTGAAGCTTTCTTT. Translation gives CAWAVLNTEAFF.

The chain links TRBV7-2 to TRBJ1-4; D gene ambiguous. The germline V gene has CDR1 SGHTA and CDR2 FQGNSA. This CDR3 has 13 amino acids. Trimming took 2 bases from V and 8 from J, leaving 9 bases between them. In DNA form, the CDR3 reads TGTGCCAGCAGCTTATTCCCCGGGGAAAAACTGTTTTTT. The encoded protein is CASSLFPGEKLFF.

This chain joins TRBV2 and TRBJ2-7, with TRBD1 matching over 7 bases. The CDR3 runs 15 residues. From germline, CDR1 is SNHLY and CDR2 FYNNEI. V lost 0 bases and J lost 4; bases outside the gene matches: 6. CDR3 sequence (DNA): TGTGCCAGCAGTGAAGCTGGACAGGCAACGTACGAGCAGTACTTC. Its protein is CASSEAGQATYEQYF.

The chain couples TRBV7-9 to TRBJ2-1; D gene ambiguous. There are 13 residues in the CDR3. Trimming took 4 bases from V and 6 from J, leaving 10 bases between them. Germline values: CDR1 SEHNR, CDR2 FQNEAQ (reference sequence). The CDR3 is CASSYAVLNEQFF. The CDR3 coding sequence is TGTGCCAGCAGCTACGCGGTCCTCAATGAGCAGTTCTTC.

CDR3 residues: CASSGDRGTYEQYF. The CDR3 DNA sequence: TGTGCCAGCAGTGGGGACAGGGGGACCTACGAGCAGTACTTC. V and J are TRBV2 and TRBJ2-7, with 11 bases matching TRBD1. V lost 4 bases, J lost 2 bases, and 1 base stayed unmatched. This CDR3 contains 14 residues. Germline CDR1 and CDR2: SNHLY and FYNNEI. Together with reference TRBV2 and TRBJ2-7, the CDR3 gives the full variable domain: EPEVTQTPSHQVTQMGQEVILRCVPISNHLYFYWYRQILGQKVEFLVSFYNNEISEKSEIFDDQFSVERPDGSNFTLKIRSTKLEDSAMYFCASSGDRGTYEQYFGPGTRLTVT.

The chain has TRBV28 and TRBJ1-5; D is unresolved. CDR1 and CDR2 (germline): MDHEN, SYDVKM. This CDR3 contains 20 residues. Trimming cost V 5 bases and J 1 base, with 27 bases left between them. The CDR3 DNA sequence: TGTGCCAGCAGTCTCGCAAATCAATTGGGCCCTGAAATAAGCAATCAGCCCCAGCATTTT. Translating gives CASSLANQLGPEISNQPQHF. The full variable domain, in which reference TRBV28 and TRBJ1-5 provide the parts outside the CDR3, is DVKVTQSSRYLVKRTGEKVFLECVQDMDHENMFWYRQDPGLGLRLIYFSYDVKMKEKGDIPEGYSVSREKKERFSLILESASTNQTSMYLCASSLANQLGPEISNQPQHFGDGTRLSIL.

The rearrangement joins TRBV4-1 to TRBJ2-5; 11 bases match TRBD1. The CDR3 loop spans 16 amino acids. Germline loops: CDR1 MGHRA, CDR2 YSYEKL. Trimming cost V 5 bases and J 5 bases; bases outside gene matches: 10. CDR3 bases: TGCGCCAGCAGCTACGGACAGGGGGCTTTTGGTGAGACCCAGTACTTC. Its protein product is CASSYGQGAFGETQYF.

This clone was observed many times. Different DNA sequences within this sample yield the same CDR3. The chain links TRBV7-9 to TRBJ1-1; 10 positions match TRBD1. The CDR3 extends over 14 amino acids. The V and J ends lost 3 bases and 4 bases, in that order; junction bases with no gene match: 2. In germline, CDR1 is SEHNR, CDR2 FQNEAQ (reference sequence). This CDR3 is CASSLWTGGTEAFF. The CDR3 nucleotides read TGTGCCAGCAGCTTGTGGACAGGGGGCACTGAAGCTTTCTTT.

The chain uses TRBV19 and TRBJ2-3; 8 positions agree with TRBD2. The CDR3 totals 14 residues. Germline-derived CDR1 and CDR2 are LNHDA and SQIVND (reference sequence). V was pared by 5 bases and J by 4 bases, with 5 bases of the junction left unmatched. CDR3 sequence (DNA): TGTGCCAGTAGTCGCTTCGGGGGGGCAGATACGCAGTATTTT. Protein: CASSRFGGADTQYF.

This sequence joins TRBV5-1 and TRBJ2-6, with 7 bases fitting TRBD1. Germline CDR1 is SGHRS and CDR2 is YFSETQ. The junction had 10 bases not matched to a gene; V was cut back by 1 base and J by 12 bases. The CDR3 has 15 amino acids. The CDR3 DNA reads as TGCGCCAGCAGCTTGCAAACAGGGGACCCAAGCGTCCTGACTTTC. Its protein product is CASSLQTGDPSVLTF.

V usage is TRBV30 and J usage is TRBJ2-7; D is undetermined. From germline, CDR1 is GTSNPN and CDR2 SVGIG (reference sequence). V was clipped by 3 bases and J by 4 bases, with 16 bases between them. The CDR3 has 14 amino acids. As DNA, the CDR3 is TGTGCCTGGAGCTCAAATCCCGGGTTATACGAGCAGTACTTC. This translates into CAWSSNPGLYEQYF.

The gene calls are TRBV9 and TRBJ2-7; a possible D gene is TRBD2 (6 bases). V gave up 2 bases and J gave up 3 bases, with 21 bases separating them. The CDR3 consists of 17 residues. The germline gives CDR1 SGDLS, CDR2 YYNGEE. The CDR3 nucleotides are TGTGCCAGCAGCGTGACCGCCGTGGAGGGGCTAGGCTACGAGCAGTACTTC. Protein sequence: CASSVTAVEGLGYEQYF.

V is TRBV6-5 and J is TRBJ1-5; the D is unclear. The germline gives CDR1 MNHEY, CDR2 SVGAGI. V was shortened by 0 bases and J by 2 bases, with 5 bases between the two germline ends. This CDR3 region has 14 residues. CDR3 in amino acids: CASSYSIGNQPQHF. The CDR3 coding sequence is TGTGCCAGCAGTTACTCGATAGGCAATCAGCCCCAGCATTTT.

This clone was counted a single time. The J gene is TRBJ2-6, the V gene TRBV9; no clear D. Germline values: CDR1 SGDLS, CDR2 YYNGEE. The CDR3 extends over 14 amino acids. V lost 2 bases and J 0 bases, leaving 3 bases between the germline ends. The CDR3 protein is CASSVSSGANVLTF. In DNA, the CDR3 is TGTGCCAGCAGCGTGAGCTCTGGGGCCAACGTCCTGACTTTC.

In its sample, this clone was seen once. V and J are TRBV7-7 and TRBJ2-6; tentative D call: TRBD2 (5 bases). This CDR3 region has 13 residues. In germline, CDR1 is SSHAT, CDR2 FNYEAQ (reference sequence). V lost 8 bases and J 2 bases, leaving 7 bases between the germline ends. CDR3 bases: TGTGCCAGCGGGAGCGCTGGGGCCAACGTCCTGACTTTC. Its protein is CASGSAGANVLTF.

The chain carries TRBV2 and TRBJ1-1; D ambiguous. The CDR3 totals 13 residues. Germline lookup yields CDR1 SNHLY and CDR2 FYNNEI. Trimming took 7 bases from V and 1 from J, leaving 10 bases between them. For the CDR3, the DNA is TGTGCCAGCACTCTCCGGGGGAACACTGAAGCTTTCTTT. As protein: CASTLRGNTEAFF.

The chain joins TRBV7-8 to TRBJ1-2; D is uncertain. The germline V gene has CDR1 SGHVS and CDR2 FQNEAQ. The CDR3 extends over 16 amino acids. The ends were cut back, 4 bases at V and 6 bases at J, with 21 bases in the middle. In nucleotides, the CDR3 is TGTGCCAGCAGCTACTCCCTTCCCGGCGGAGGTCATGGCTACACCTTC. It encodes CASSYSLPGGGHGYTF.

The chain has TRBV5-1 and TRBJ2-7, with 9 bases fitting TRBD1. Trimming at V came to 6 bases and at J to 2 bases, leaving 9 bases not matched to a gene. CDR3 length: 15 amino acids. The germline V gene encodes CDR1 SGHRS and CDR2 YFSETQ. CDR3 sequence: CASTRIGQGPYEQYF. As DNA, the CDR3 is TGCGCCAGCACCCGGATAGGACAGGGGCCCTACGAGCAGTACTTC.

The chain joins TRBV7-8 to TRBJ2-3; D is perhaps TRBD1 (7 bases). With 2 bases removed from V and 5 bases from J, the gap between germline ends came to 17 bases. CDR1 is SGHVS and CDR2 is FQNEAQ in the germline V gene. The CDR3 is 16 residues long. The CDR3 is CASSLLQGRLIDTQYF. CDR3 nucleotide sequence: TGTGCCAGCAGCTTATTACAGGGGAGGCTTATAGATACGCAGTATTTT. Looking up the rest from reference TRBV7-8 and TRBJ2-3 gives the full variable domain: GAGVSQSPRYKVAKRGQDVALRCDPISGHVSLFWYQQALGQGPEFLTYFQNEAQLDKSGLPSDRFFAERPEGSVSTLKIQRTQQEDSAVYLCASSLLQGRLIDTQYFGPGTRLTVL.

This clone was found a few times. The gene calls are TRBV5-8 and TRBJ1-1; 7 bases are shared with TRBD1. Per the germline V gene, CDR1 is SGHTS and CDR2 is YDEGEE. J gave up 5 bases and V 4 bases, and 5 bases lay outside the gene matches. The CDR3 spans 13 residues. The CDR3 DNA is TGTGCCAGCAGCCCAGGGGGGTCGACTGAAGCTTTCTTT. It translates to CASSPGGSTEAFF.

This rearrangement joins TRBV2 to TRBJ1-1, with a weak D call TRBD1 (6 bases). CDR3 size: 14 residues. From germline, CDR1 is SNHLY and CDR2 FYNNEI. V gave up 6 bases and J gave up 0 bases, with 11 bases separating them. CDR3 region: CASSPGQMNTEAFF. The CDR3 DNA sequence: TGTGCCAGCAGCCCGGGACAAATGAACACTGAAGCTTTCTTT.